Listed below are T cell receptor beta chains from one sample, sequenced in a study of T cell repertoires in cytomegalovirus infection. From the reads, TCRdb called clonotypes with MiXCR, one entry per CDR3 protein. The sample lists 300,000 to 400,000 distinct CDR3 sequences, approximately 25% occurring once. The antigens of these receptors remain unknown. The sequencing here drew on cultured PBMCs, taken from culture after CMV antigen stimulation. These receptors originate from a human donor in good health (CMV status not recorded). Some clones in this sample may be carry-over from other donors' samples. Each CDR3 is given with its conserved first and last residue.

v_gene,j_gene,CDR3aa
TRBV14,TRBJ2-5,CASSQDGGETQYF
TRBV28,TRBJ2-1,CASSFEQGASYNEQFF
TRBV12-3/TRBV12-4,TRBJ2-1,CASGGGLAIWNEQFF
TRBV7-2,TRBJ2-3,CASSLGSGGGTDTQYF
TRBV11-2,TRBJ2-3,CASSLSGLAALRTDTQYF
TRBV27,TRBJ2-1,CASSLQGKKNEQFF
TRBV20-1,TRBJ2-2,CSGLRQGVNTGELFF
TRBV7-2,TRBJ1-1,CASSDHRAFTEAFF
TRBV28,TRBJ2-1,CASSPLGVKRDEQFF
TRBV24-1,TRBJ2-1,CATSDRDRGAYNEQFF